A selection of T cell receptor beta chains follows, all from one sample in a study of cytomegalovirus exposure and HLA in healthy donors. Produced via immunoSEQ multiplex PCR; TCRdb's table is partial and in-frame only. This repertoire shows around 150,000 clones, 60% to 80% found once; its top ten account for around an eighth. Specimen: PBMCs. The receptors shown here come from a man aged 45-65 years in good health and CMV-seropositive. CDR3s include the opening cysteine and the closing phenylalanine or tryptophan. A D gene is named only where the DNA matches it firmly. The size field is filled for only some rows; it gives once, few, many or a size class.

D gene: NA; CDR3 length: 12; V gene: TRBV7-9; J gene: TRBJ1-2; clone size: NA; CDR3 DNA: TGTGCCAGCAGCTTAGAACCCGGTGGCTACACCTTC; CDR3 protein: CASSLEPGGYTF
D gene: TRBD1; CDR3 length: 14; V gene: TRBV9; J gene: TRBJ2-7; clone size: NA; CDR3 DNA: TGTGCCAGCAGCGCCCCGGGACAGGGGAGCGAGCAGTACTTC; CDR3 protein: CASSAPGQGSEQYF
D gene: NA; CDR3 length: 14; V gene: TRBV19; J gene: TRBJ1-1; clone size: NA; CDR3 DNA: TGTGCCAGTAGTACCCCAACAGGGATGACTGAAGCTTTCTTT; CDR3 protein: CASSTPTGMTEAFF
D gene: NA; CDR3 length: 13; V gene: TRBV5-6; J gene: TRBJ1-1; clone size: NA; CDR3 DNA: TGTGCCAGCAGCTTGCCAAATCAGGGAGGGTCTTTCTTT; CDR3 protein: CASSLPNQGGSFF
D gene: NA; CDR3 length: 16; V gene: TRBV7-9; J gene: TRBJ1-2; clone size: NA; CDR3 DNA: TGTGCCAGCAGCTTAGGGAGGAGGGACGGAGACTATGGCTACACCTTC; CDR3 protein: CASSLGRRDGDYGYTF
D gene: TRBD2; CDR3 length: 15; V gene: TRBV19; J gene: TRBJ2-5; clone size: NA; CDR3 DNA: TGTGCCAGTAGTATAAATCGGGGGGGCGCGGAGACCCAGTACTTC; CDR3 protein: CASSINRGGAETQYF
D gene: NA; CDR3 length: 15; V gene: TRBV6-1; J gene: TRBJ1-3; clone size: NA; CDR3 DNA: TGTGCCAGCAGTGAGCAGTGGAAGAGGGGAAACACCATATATTTT; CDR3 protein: CASSEQWKRGNTIYF
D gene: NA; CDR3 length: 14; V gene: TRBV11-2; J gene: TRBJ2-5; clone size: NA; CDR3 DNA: TGTGCCAGCAGCCCCCGAGTGGGGGCGCAGACCCAGTACTTC; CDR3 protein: CASSPRVGAQTQYF
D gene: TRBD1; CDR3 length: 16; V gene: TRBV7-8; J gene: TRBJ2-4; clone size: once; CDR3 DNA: TGTGCCAGCAGCCAAACAGGGGGTAGGGCCAAAAACATTCAGTACTTC; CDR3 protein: CASSQTGGRAKNIQYF
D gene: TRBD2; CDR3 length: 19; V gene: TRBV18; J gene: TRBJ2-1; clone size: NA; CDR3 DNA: TGTGCCAGCTCACCGCTCAAAGCGCGCGGGGGGAGCTCCTACAATGAGCAGTTCTTC; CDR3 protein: CASSPLKARGGSSYNEQFF
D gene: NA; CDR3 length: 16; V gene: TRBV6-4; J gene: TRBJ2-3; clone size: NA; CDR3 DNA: TGTGCCAGCAGTGACTCGAGCCGGGGGAGGACAGATACGCAGTATTTT; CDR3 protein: CASSDSSRGRTDTQYF
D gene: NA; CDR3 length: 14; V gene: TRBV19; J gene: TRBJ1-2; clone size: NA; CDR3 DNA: TGTGCCAGTAGCAGAGGGCCAGCTAACTATGGCTACACCTTC; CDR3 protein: CASSRGPANYGYTF
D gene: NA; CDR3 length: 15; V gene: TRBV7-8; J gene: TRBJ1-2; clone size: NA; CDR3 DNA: TGTGCCAGCAGCCATTCCGGACAGCCTAACTATGGCTACACCTTC; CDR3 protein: CASSHSGQPNYGYTF
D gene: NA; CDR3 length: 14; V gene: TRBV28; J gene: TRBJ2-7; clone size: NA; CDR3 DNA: TGTGCCAGCATCAACGCCCTAGGCTCCTACGAGCAGTACTTC; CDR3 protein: CASINALGSYEQYF
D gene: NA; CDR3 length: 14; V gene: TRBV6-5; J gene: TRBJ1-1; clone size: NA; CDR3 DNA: TGTGCCAGCAGTGATGGGGCAGGGGACACTGAAGCTTTCTTT; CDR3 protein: CASSDGAGDTEAFF
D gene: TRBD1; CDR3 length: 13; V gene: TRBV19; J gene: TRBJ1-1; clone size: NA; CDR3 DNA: TGTGCCAGTCGGGCGGACAGGGTCACTGAAGCTTTCTTT; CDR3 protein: CASRADRVTEAFF
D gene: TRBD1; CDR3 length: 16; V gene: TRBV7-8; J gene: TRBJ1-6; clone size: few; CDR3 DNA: TGTGCCAGCAGCTTAGGACAGGGCTTAGTGGGCTCACCCCTCCACTTT; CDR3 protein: CASSLGQGLVGSPLHF
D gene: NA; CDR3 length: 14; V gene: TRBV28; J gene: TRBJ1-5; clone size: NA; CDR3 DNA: TGTGCCAGCAGTTTATCCCCAGGAGGTCAGCCCCAGCATTTT; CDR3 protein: CASSLSPGGQPQHF
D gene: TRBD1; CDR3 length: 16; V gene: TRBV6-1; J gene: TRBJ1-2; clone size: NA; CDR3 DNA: TGTGCCAGCAGTGAAACCTCCGAGACAGGGGGTCGTGGCTACACCTTC; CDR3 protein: CASSETSETGGRGYTF
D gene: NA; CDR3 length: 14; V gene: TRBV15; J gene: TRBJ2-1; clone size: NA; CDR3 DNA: TGTGCCACCAGCTCTCGGGGGTATCGCTATGAGCAGTTCTTC; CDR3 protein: CATSSRGYRYEQFF
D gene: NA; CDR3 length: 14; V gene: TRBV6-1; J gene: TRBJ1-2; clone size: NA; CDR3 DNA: TGTGCCAGCAGTACGGGGGGAGCTAACTATGGCTACACCTTC; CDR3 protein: CASSTGGANYGYTF
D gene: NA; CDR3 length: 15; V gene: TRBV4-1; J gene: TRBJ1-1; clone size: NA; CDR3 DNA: TGCGCCAGCAGGGGAAGGCGACAGGTGAACACTGAAGCTTTCTTT; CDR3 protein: CASRGRRQVNTEAFF
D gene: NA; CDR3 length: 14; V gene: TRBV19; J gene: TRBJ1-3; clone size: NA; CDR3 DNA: TGTGCCACCTCTCAGGGTCCCTCTGGAAACACCATATATTTT; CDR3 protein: CATSQGPSGNTIYF
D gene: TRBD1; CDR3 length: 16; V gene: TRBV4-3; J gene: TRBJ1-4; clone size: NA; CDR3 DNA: TGCGCCAGCAGCCAAGAGGGAAAGGGGGCTGAGGAAAAACTGTTTTTT; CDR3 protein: CASSQEGKGAEEKLFF
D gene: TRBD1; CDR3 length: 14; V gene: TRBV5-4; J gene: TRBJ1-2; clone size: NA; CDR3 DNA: TGTGCCAGCAGCTTGCAGGGGGCAGCCAGCGGCTACACCTTC; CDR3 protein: CASSLQGAASGYTF
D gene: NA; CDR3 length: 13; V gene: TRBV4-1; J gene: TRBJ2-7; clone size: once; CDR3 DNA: TGCGCCAGCAGCCAAGAGCGGGTCTACGAGCAGTACTTC; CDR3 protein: CASSQERVYEQYF
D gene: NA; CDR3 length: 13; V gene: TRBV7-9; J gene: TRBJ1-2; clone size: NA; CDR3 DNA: TGTGCCAGCAGCCCCAGGGGTAACTATGGCTACACCTTC; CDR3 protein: CASSPRGNYGYTF
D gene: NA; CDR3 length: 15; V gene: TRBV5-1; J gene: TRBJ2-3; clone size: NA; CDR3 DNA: TGCGCCAGCAGCTTAACAGTGGGGCGCACAGATACGCAGTATTTT; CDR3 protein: CASSLTVGRTDTQYF